Listed below are T cell receptor beta chains from one sample, sequenced in a study of cytotoxic CD8 clonotypes in ibrutinib-treated CLL. TCRdb's copy holds only in-frame clones and misses some; the assay was immunoSEQ multiplex PCR. The sample shows about 200,000 clones, just over 70% of them seen only once. This material consisted of PBMCs, taken after 12 months of ibrutinib treatment. All receptors come from a human donor with chronic lymphocytic leukemia. The CDR3 runs from the conserved cysteine through the conserved F or W. A D gene is named only where the DNA matches it firmly. Expanded clones get a size class; other rows say once, few or many, or leave the size out.

D | size | J | V | CDR3
TRBD2 | NA | TRBJ2-1 | TRBV5-8 | CASSLGRLARNEQFF
TRBD1 | NA | TRBJ1-4 | TRBV7-9 | CATPGQGGEKLFF
TRBD1 | NA | TRBJ2-5 | TRBV4-2 | CASSQDPDRPGETQYF
NA | NA | TRBJ2-3 | TRBV6-5 | CASNNGPGTQYF
NA | NA | TRBJ2-3 | TRBV18 | CASSPADKDTQYF
TRBD1 | NA | TRBJ2-7 | TRBV19 | CASSMKRTGGYEQYF
NA | NA | TRBJ1-2 | TRBV7-3 | CASSLSGDGYTF
NA | few | TRBJ1-5 | TRBV28 | CASTPGSTSGDQPQHF
TRBD1 | NA | TRBJ1-1 | TRBV5-1 | CASSVTGTDTEAFF
NA | NA | TRBJ1-5 | TRBV30 | CAWSRQPKEPQHF
TRBD1 | NA | TRBJ2-7 | TRBV7-7 | CASSLGGQGRQYF
NA | once | TRBJ1-2 | TRBV30 | CAWSTSLAATNYGYTF
NA | NA | TRBJ2-1 | TRBV10-3 | CAISDEWSEPYNEQFF
NA | NA | TRBJ2-1 | TRBV9 | CASSLRSNNEQFF
TRBD1 | NA | TRBJ1-4 | TRBV6-5 | CASSIQGAREKLFF
NA | NA | TRBJ2-4 | TRBV7-9 | CASSSTLGDSDIQYF
NA | NA | TRBJ1-6 | TRBV6-5 | CASTQASSYNSPLHF
NA | once | TRBJ2-1 | TRBV5-1 | CASSLTDNEQFF
NA | once | TRBJ1-4 | TRBV28 | CASSSPAREGPNEKLFF
NA | NA | TRBJ2-7 | TRBV10-3 | CAISESIGSEQYF
NA | NA | TRBJ1-6 | TRBV2 | CASSEEGQLNSPLHF
TRBD2 | once | TRBJ2-7 | TRBV28 | CASSFGGRAPSYEQYF
TRBD2 | NA | TRBJ2-7 | TRBV19 | CASSIIATSGRNEQYF
NA | NA | TRBJ1-2 | TRBV19 | CASSIGRGVYGYTF
NA | few | TRBJ1-2 | TRBV28 | CASSLTDYGYTF
NA | few | TRBJ2-1 | TRBV4-2 | CASSQDAQGNEQFF
NA | NA | TRBJ2-3 | TRBV6-6 | CASRAPGQTDTQYF
NA | few | TRBJ1-2 | TRBV30 | CAGGPPDGYTF
NA | NA | TRBJ1-2 | TRBV7-9 | CASSITGTSTHDEHF
NA | NA | TRBJ1-5 | TRBV7-8 | CASSRYDSSNQPQHF
NA | NA | TRBJ1-4 | TRBV29-1 | CSVGGRWGKLFF
TRBD1 | NA | TRBJ1-2 | TRBV19 | CASSAPDRGDGYTF
NA | NA | TRBJ2-5 | TRBV28 | CASSLRETQYF
NA | NA | TRBJ1-2 | TRBV19 | CASSIKASNYGYTF
NA | few | TRBJ2-7 | TRBV11-3 | CASSTRGNPYEQYF
NA | NA | TRBJ1-2 | TRBV6-5 | CASSYSGGRKFYTF
TRBD2 | few | TRBJ2-1 | TRBV12-5 | CASGNLWREGTYNEQFF
TRBD2 | NA | TRBJ2-7 | TRBV4-3 | CASSQDLAVSVAGAYEQYF
NA | NA | TRBJ2-6 | TRBV6-5 | CASSYVRRGANVLTF
NA | NA | TRBJ1-2 | TRBV30 | CAWSVSNYGYTF